This T cell receptor beta chain was recovered during a study of monozygotic twins with inflammatory bowel disease. Study-level results: With inverse Simpson as the measure, TCRbeta diversity was lower in IBD patients than in healthy co-twins.

Every TCR library consumed roughly 4,000 ng of total RNA. Researchers used template switching to add UMIs featuring a 6-nucleotide sample barcode. Nested amplification of TCRalpha and TCRbeta cDNA involved two PCRs of roughly 17 and 9 cycles. Reprocessing the 5' RACE reads, TCRdb reports a single entry for every CDR3 protein and omits DNA. This sample carries about 160,000 distinct CDR3 sequences, with 2.4% going to the ten biggest clones. With regard to this clonotype: The antigen remains unidentified.

This CDR3 has 17 amino acids. CDR1 KGHSH and CDR2 LQKENI come from the germline V gene. The sequence was obtained from a human donor with ulcerative colitis or Crohn's disease, or a healthy co-twin of an affected twin (not recorded which). V gene TRBV18 combines with J gene TRBJ2-1; TCRdb proposes TRBD2, but this gene call is untestable without DNA. The sequencing input was blood. The CDR3: CASSPLLAASTYNEQFF.